This T cell receptor beta chain was observed in a study of blood T cell repertoires in COVID-19. Assay: immunoSEQ multiplex PCR; the TCRdb copy retains only in-frame clones and omits some. The sample shows 140,000 to 150,000 clones, about 89% of them seen only once. The V segment lost 6 bases and the J segment 6 bases; nucleotides outside the gene matches: 5. CDR3 size: 15 residues. The V gene's germline CDR1 is LGHNA and CDR2 YNFKEQ. This clone came up a few times. The sequencing sample was made of PBMCs or T cells enriched from blood (not recorded which). The chain is built from TRBV4-2 and TRBJ2-2; 12 bases align to TRBD2. This TCR derives from a man aged 55 to 69 who had recovered from COVID-19. CDR3 residues: CASSRLAGDAGELFF. DNA for the CDR3: TGTGCCAGCAGTCGACTAGCGGGAGATGCCGGGGAGCTGTTTTTT.